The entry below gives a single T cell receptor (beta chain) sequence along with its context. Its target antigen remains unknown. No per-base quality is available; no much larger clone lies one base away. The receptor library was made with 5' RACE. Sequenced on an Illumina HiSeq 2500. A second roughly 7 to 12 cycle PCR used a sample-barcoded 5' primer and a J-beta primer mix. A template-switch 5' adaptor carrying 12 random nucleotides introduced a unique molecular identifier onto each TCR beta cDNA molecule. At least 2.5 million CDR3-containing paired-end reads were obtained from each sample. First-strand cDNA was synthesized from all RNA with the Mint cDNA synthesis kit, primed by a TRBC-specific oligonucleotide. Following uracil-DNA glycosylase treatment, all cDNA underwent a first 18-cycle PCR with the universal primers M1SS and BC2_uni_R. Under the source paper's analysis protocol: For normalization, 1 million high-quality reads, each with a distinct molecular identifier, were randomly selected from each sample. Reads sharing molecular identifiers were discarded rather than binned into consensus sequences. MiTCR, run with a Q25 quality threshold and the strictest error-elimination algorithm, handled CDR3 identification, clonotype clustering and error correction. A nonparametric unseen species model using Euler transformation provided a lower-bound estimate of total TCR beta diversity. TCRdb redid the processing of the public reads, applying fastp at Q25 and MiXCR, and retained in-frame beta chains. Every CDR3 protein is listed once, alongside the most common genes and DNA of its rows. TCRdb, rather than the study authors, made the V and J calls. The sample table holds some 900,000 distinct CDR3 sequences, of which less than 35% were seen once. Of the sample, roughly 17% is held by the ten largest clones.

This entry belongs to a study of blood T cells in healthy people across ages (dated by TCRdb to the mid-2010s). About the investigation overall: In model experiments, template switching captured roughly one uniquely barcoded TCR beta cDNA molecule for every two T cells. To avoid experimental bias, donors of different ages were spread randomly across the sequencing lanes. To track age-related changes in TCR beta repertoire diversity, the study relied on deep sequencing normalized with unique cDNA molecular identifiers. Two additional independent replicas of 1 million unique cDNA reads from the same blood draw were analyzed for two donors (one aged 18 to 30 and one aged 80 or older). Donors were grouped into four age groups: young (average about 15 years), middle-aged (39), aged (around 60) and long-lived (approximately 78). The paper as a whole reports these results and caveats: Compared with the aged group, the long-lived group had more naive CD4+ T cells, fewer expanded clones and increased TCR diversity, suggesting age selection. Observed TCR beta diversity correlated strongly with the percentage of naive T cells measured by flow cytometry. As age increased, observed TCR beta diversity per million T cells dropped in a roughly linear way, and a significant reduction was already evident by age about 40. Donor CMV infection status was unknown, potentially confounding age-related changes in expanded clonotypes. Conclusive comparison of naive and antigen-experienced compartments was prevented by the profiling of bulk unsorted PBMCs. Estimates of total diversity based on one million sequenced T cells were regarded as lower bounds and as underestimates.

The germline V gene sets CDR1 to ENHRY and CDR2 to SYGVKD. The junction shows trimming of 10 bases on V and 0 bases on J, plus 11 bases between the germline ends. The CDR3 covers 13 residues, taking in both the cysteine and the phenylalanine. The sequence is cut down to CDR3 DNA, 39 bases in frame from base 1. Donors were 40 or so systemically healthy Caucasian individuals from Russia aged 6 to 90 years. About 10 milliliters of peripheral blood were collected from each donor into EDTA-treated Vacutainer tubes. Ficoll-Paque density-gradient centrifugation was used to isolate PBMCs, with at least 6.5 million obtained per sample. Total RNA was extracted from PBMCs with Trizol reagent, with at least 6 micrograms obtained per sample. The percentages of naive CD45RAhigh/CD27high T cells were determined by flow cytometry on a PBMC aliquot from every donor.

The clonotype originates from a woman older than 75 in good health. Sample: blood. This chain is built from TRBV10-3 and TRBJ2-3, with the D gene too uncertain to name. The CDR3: CATRAKSTDTQYF. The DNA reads TGTGCCACCAGAGCCAAAAGCACAGATACGCAGTATTTT.